The present TCR beta chain was sequenced within a study of T cells in Graves' hyperthyroidism and ophthalmopathy (dated by TCRdb to about 2019). The study in broad terms: Peripheral blood samples were taken at initial diagnosis, before any treatment was given. Prospective prediction of ophthalmopathy was tested in an independent validation cohort consisting of under 20 hyperthyroidism patients and around 16 patients who later progressed to ophthalmopathy. TCR Vbeta CDR3 sequencing of some 140 peripheral blood samples (more than 40 ophthalmopathy, approximately 80 hyperthyroidism and around 17 progressor patients) is reported in the paper. Once sampling was done, hyperthyroidism patients were given methimazole at a starting dose of 30 mg daily, whereas ophthalmopathy patients were given high-dose intravenous methylprednisolone. To identify TCR V-J signatures that set the groups apart, the researchers used a discovery cohort of 95 to 100 patients, made up of 40 to 45 with Graves' ophthalmopathy and about 55 with stable Graves' hyperthyroidism. In addition, the study compared T-cell repertoires in thyroid tissue and in blood from five or six Graves' hyperthyroidism patients. The 85 to 100 discovery patients were divided at random into training and test sets in a 7:3 ratio. What the authors observed across the whole study: Sample size was not statistically predetermined, and blinding of investigators to group allocation was not performed. In validation, the model predicted progression to ophthalmopathy a median of roughly six months before onset, with over 60% sensitivity and 72.22% specificity. A model built on a 13 V-J signature distinguished ophthalmopathy from stable hyperthyroidism, reaching roughly 88% sensitivity and around 81% specificity in cross-validation and 80%/75% in testing. Blood samples also contained most of the expanded thyroid clonotypes (frequency above 0.001), which suggests that blood repertoires may reflect thyroid immune responses.

TCR beta CDR3 regions were amplified from RNA transcripts. The TCR CDR3 was subjected to a first round of RT-PCR using the HTBI primer set and the Qiagen OneStep RT-PCR kit. The libraries were constructed in a second round of multiplex PCR and then size-selected and purified. Libraries were sequenced paired-end with 100 bp reads on an Illumina HiSeq2000. On the authors' methods: SOAPnuke was used to process the raw data, with reads discarded if the reads contained adapters or uncalled bases, had a mean Phred below 15, or lacked an exact constant-primer or identifier match. High-quality paired reads were merged using COPE v1.2.5, and each unique nucleotide sequence was defined as a clonotype. Clonotypes were aligned to IMGT TRBV, TRBD and TRBJ reference segments using MiTCR v1.1. Only V-J combinations with frequency above 0.0001, covering 99.2% of repertoires, were analysed. The TCS score was defined as the ratio of F50 (clonal expansion) to E x V (chaos), calculated using BLOSUM62-based TCRdist between CDR3 peptides within each V-J. Welch's t-statistics and random forest reduced roughly 540 V-J features to roughly 13, which were used in a naive Bayes classifier (R e1071). Through fastp at Q25 and MiXCR, TCRdb rebuilt clones from the public reads, retaining in-frame beta chains. CDR3 protein duplicates are merged, each entry listing the most common genes and DNA. The V and J calls come from TCRdb's annotation, not from the publication. In all, the sample holds over 200,000 distinct CDR3 sequences, and roughly 15% of those were seen once. Approximately 46% of the sample is in the top ten clones.

This clonotype was observed many times. Its antigen is unknown. Base qualities are not recorded, but no much larger clone differs from it by a single base. Stable Graves' hyperthyroidism was defined as the absence of progression to ophthalmopathy over 18 months of follow-up. Hyperthyroidism patients were newly diagnosed, with disease duration under 2 months, and aged 18 to 65 years. Any patient with an uncontrolled infection, another autoimmune disease, pregnancy or lactation was excluded. Diagnoses relied on clinical symptoms, serum thyroxine and TRAb, thyroid ultrasound and orbital computed tomography. Ficoll-Paque density gradient centrifugation was used to isolate PBMCs from about 9 ml of fresh peripheral blood. Total RNA was extracted with Trizol reagent, and quality was checked on an Agilent 2100 Bioanalyzer. The sequencing sample was made of blood. The TCR comes from a man between 50 and 59 years old with Graves' hyperthyroidism.

The CDR3 here reads CASSLSGLAERWGEQFF. DNA sequence: TGTGCCAGCAGCCTTAGCGGGCTAGCGGAGCGCTGGGGCGAGCAGTTCTTC. The chain is assembled from TRBV3-1 and TRBJ2-1; TRBD2 aligns with 7 central bases. CDR3 length: 17 amino acids, cysteine to phenylalanine. The retained sequence is limited to the CDR3, 51 bases, with the frame set at the first base. The germline V gene (reference sequence) supplies CDR1 LGHDT and CDR2 YNNKEL. The germline V end is reduced by 4 bases and the J end by 10 bases; junction bases left unmatched: 19.